This T cell receptor beta chain derives from a study of T cells of healthy individuals. In this sample, this clonotype turned up once. One base away lies a much larger clone, so this may be a sequencing read error. TCRdb fed the 5' RACE reads into MiXCR, producing one record per CDR3 protein. The sample records about 53,000 distinct CDR3 sequences, about 15% being singletons. Between the trimmed V and J ends, which lost 2 bases and 6 bases, there was a span of 16 bases. The CDR3 runs to 15 residues. Germline V gene sequence: CDR1 MNHEY, CDR2 SVGEGT. This TCR was sampled from a human donor in good health. The V and J genes are TRBV6-2 or TRBV6-3 and TRBJ2-5; the D gene is possibly TRBD2 (5 bases). This CDR3 is CASSYGLQTQQTQYF. The CDR3 nucleotides read TGTGCCAGCAGTTACGGACTTCAGACTCAACAGACCCAGTACTTC.